The entry that follows covers one T cell receptor (beta chain) sequence. Original analysis: The authors estimated nucleated cell counts from reference gene primer amplification. Data came from immunoSEQ multiplex PCR; TCRdb stores just in-frame clones and leaves some out. That table is the source of V, J and clone size, and D and trimming were worked out from the DNA. Found here are about 250,000 clones, around nine tenths of them singletons; the top ten hold about 1.3%. This sample is drawn from a study of blood T cell repertoires in COVID-19. The overall study: Researchers got acute and convalescent COVID-19 samples from the United States, Italy and Spain. PBMCs, B-cell-depleted T cells, or T cells provided the cDNA or gDNA that made up the material.

This receptor was identified in a man at least 80 years old with acute or convalescent COVID-19. The sample was peripheral blood.

CDR3 DNA sequence: TGTGCCAGTAGCTCAAATGGGCTAGCGTCAACCTACAATGAGCAGTTCTTC. Encoded protein: CASSSNGLASTYNEQFF. The rearrangement uses TRBV19 and TRBJ2-1, with D perhaps TRBD2 (6 bases). The germline V gene has CDR1 LNHDA and CDR2 SQIVND (reference sequence). Trimming stripped 6 bases from V and 2 bases from J, with 20 bases between. There are 17 residues in the CDR3. The variable domain in full, with the rest retrieved from reference TRBV19 and TRBJ2-1, is DGGITQSPKYLFRKEGQNVTLSCEQNLNHDAMYWYRQDPGQGLRLIYYSQIVNDFQKGDIAEGYSVSREKKESFPLTVTSAQKNPTAFYLCASSSNGLASTYNEQFFGPGTRLTVL.